This is a list of T cell receptor beta chains from one sample in a study of T cells in localized non-small cell lung cancer. Clones were sequenced by immunoSEQ multiplex PCR, and TCRdb holds only the in-frame ones, with some missing. Of around 41,000 clones in the sample, 85% to 90% are singletons; the top ten hold about 2.5%. Material: peripheral blood, obtained before any cancer treatment. Source of these receptors: a female donor of 60 years or more with stage I squamous cell lung carcinoma. CDR3s include the opening cysteine and the closing phenylalanine or tryptophan. D genes are given only for firm matches. Only part of the rows carry a size: once, few, many, or a class if the clone is expanded.

>.|.|TRBJ2-3|13|TRBV5-1
CASKDGRGDTQYF
TGCGCCAGCAAGGATGGGAGAGGGGATACGCAGTATTTT
>TRBD2|.|TRBJ2-1|15|TRBV19
CASSPRTSGLMNAFF
TGTGCCAGTAGTCCCCGGACTAGCGGGTTGATGAACGCGTTCTTC
>.|.|TRBJ1-3|13|TRBV10-2
CASRQGTGNTIYF
TGCGCCAGCAGACAGGGAACCGGAAACACCATATATTTT
>TRBD1|.|TRBJ2-7|15|TRBV5-5
CASSWIPGQSFEQYF
TGTGCCAGCAGCTGGATCCCGGGACAGTCCTTCGAGCAGTACTTC
>.|.|TRBJ2-1|17|TRBV19
CASSSSRGPRSYNEQFF
TGTGCCAGTAGTAGTTCGCGGGGTCCGAGATCCTACAATGAGCAGTTCTTC
>.|.|TRBJ2-2|16|TRBV5-1
CASTLQGRATSGELFF
TGCGCCAGCACCTTGCAGGGTCGGGCCACCAGCGGGGAGCTGTTTTTT
>.|.|TRBJ2-7|16|TRBV18
CASSPSYGEQTYEQYF
TGTGCCAGCTCACCCTCATACGGGGAACAGACCTACGAGCAGTACTTC
>.|.|TRBJ2-3|14|TRBV11-2
CASSFWTNTDTQYF
TGTGCCAGCAGCTTTTGGACTAACACAGATACGCAGTATTTT
>TRBD2|.|TRBJ2-5|16|TRBV13
CASSKISGRGGETQYF
TGTGCCAGCAGCAAAATTAGCGGGAGAGGAGGGGAGACCCAGTACTTC
>.|.|TRBJ2-7|12|TRBV7-2
CASSRLRYEQYF
TGTGCCAGCAGCAGGTTACGGTACGAGCAGTACTTC
>TRBD2|.|TRBJ2-4|20|TRBV7-3
CASSPIPLDGLADSKNIQYF
TGTGCCAGCAGCCCCATCCCCTTAGATGGACTAGCGGACTCCAAAAACATTCAGTACTTC
>TRBD1|.|TRBJ1-2|14|TRBV30
CAWSVDRGPYGYTF
TGTGCCTGGAGTGTTGACAGGGGACCCTATGGCTACACCTTC
>.|.|TRBJ1-1|14|TRBV6-5
CASSWRGRMTEAFF
TGTGCCAGCAGTTGGAGAGGGAGGATGACTGAAGCTTTCTTT
>.|.|TRBJ1-2|14|TRBV30
CAWHYSGTKTGYTF
TGTGCCTGGCATTATTCCGGGACTAAGACGGGCTACACCTTC
>TRBD2|once|TRBJ2-1|16|TRBV18
CASSPPATSGRTEQFF
TGTGCCAGCTCACCACCGGCGACTAGCGGGAGGACGGAGCAGTTCTTC
>TRBD1|.|TRBJ2-5|16|TRBV9
CASSGTGVSSGETQYF
TGTGCCAGCAGCGGTACAGGGGTTAGCTCGGGAGAGACCCAGTACTTC
>TRBD2|once|TRBJ2-1|13|TRBV2
CASRGTRWGEQFF
TGTGCCAGCAGGGGGACTAGATGGGGTGAGCAGTTCTTC
>TRBD2|.|TRBJ2-7|15|TRBV5-5
CASSLNSGSPYEQYF
TGTGCCAGCAGCTTGAATAGCGGGAGTCCCTACGAGCAGTACTTC
>.|.|TRBJ2-7|15|TRBV27
CASSSSGYGAYEQYF
TGTGCCAGCAGTTCCTCGGGGTACGGGGCCTACGAGCAGTACTTC
>.|.|TRBJ1-3|15|TRBV19
CASSNPGGSGNTIYF
TGTGCCAGTAGTAATCCGGGGGGCTCTGGAAACACCATATATTTT
>TRBD2|.|TRBJ2-1|16|TRBV30
CARRTTSGSVYNEQFF
TGTGCCCGGAGGACGACTAGCGGGAGTGTCTACAATGAGCAGTTCTTC
>.|.|TRBJ2-3|16|TRBV5-4
CASSLGIAASTDTQYF
TGTGCCAGCAGCTTGGGAATAGCGGCAAGCACAGATACGCAGTATTTT
>.|medium-sized|TRBJ1-2|14|TRBV5-8
CASSFLKGDYGYTF
TGTGCCAGCAGCTTCTTGAAGGGCGACTATGGCTACACCTTC
>.|.|TRBJ2-5|13|TRBV30
CAWSGSRQETQYF
TGTGCCTGGTCGGGGAGTAGACAAGAGACCCAGTACTTC
>.|.|TRBJ2-1|12|TRBV19
CASSTPPNEQFF
TGTGCCAGTAGTACTCCCCCAAATGAGCAGTTCTTC
>.|.|TRBJ2-3|13|TRBV6-5
CASSRDITDTQYF
TGTGCCAGCAGTCGGGACATCACAGATACGCAGTATTTT
>.|.|TRBJ1-2|12|TRBV6-5
CASRSGAYGYTF
TGTGCCAGCAGGTCGGGGGCTTATGGCTACACCTTC
>.|.|TRBJ2-1|14|TRBV9
CASGRDPNYNEQFF
TGTGCCAGCGGAAGGGATCCCAACTACAATGAGCAGTTCTTC
>.|once|TRBJ1-1|11|TRBV18
CASSPGTEAFF
TGTGCCAGCTCACCAGGCACCGAAGCTTTCTTT
>TRBD1|.|TRBJ2-1|11|TRBV20-1
CSATTGDSQFF
TGCAGTGCTACTACAGGGGATTCGCAGTTCTTC
>.|.|TRBJ1-4|14|TRBV6-5
CATHNWGSNEKLFF
TGTGCCACCCACAATTGGGGCTCTAATGAAAAACTGTTTTTT
>TRBD1|once|TRBJ2-3|16|TRBV5-8
CASSLGLDRGTDTQYF
TGTGCCAGCAGCCTGGGCCTGGACAGGGGAACAGATACGCAGTATTTT
>.|.|TRBJ2-2|16|TRBV7-3
CASSLTGGAVTGELFF
TGTGCCAGCAGCTTAACTGGCGGGGCGGTGACCGGGGAGCTGTTTTTT
>.|.|TRBJ2-7|13|TRBV5-4
CASSLGGHYEQYF
TGTGCCAGCAGCCTCGGCGGTCATTACGAGCAGTACTTC
>.|.|TRBJ1-1|14|TRBV6-5
CASSYEPLNTEAFF
TGTGCCAGCAGTTACGAACCGCTGAACACTGAAGCTTTCTTT
>.|.|TRBJ2-7|15|TRBV9
CASSVGQGGTYEQYF
TGTGCCAGCAGCGTAGGACAGGGCGGGACCTACGAGCAGTACTTC
>TRBD1|.|TRBJ2-6|15|TRBV7-2
CAGGQGIAGANVLTF
TGTGCCGGGGGACAGGGGATCGCTGGGGCCAACGTCCTGACTTTC
>.|.|TRBJ2-6|14|TRBV29-1
CSVEGLSGANVLTF
TGCAGCGTTGAGGGTCTCTCTGGGGCCAACGTCCTGACTTTC
>.|.|TRBJ2-7|12|TRBV29-1
CSVEQGPYEQYF
TGCAGCGTTGAGCAGGGTCCATACGAGCAGTACTTC
>TRBD1|.|TRBJ1-2|15|TRBV2
CASKVETGRSYGYTF
TGTGCCAGCAAAGTCGAGACAGGGAGGTCCTATGGCTACACCTTC
>.|.|TRBJ2-3|14|TRBV9
CASSVVGERDTQYF
TGTGCCAGCAGCGTAGTGGGGGAGAGAGATACGCAGTATTTT
>TRBD2|.|TRBJ2-1|16|TRBV5-1
CASSLGLAGGYNEQFF
TGCGCCAGCAGCTTAGGACTAGCGGGAGGTTACAATGAGCAGTTCTTC
>TRBD2|.|TRBJ2-1|15|TRBV7-2
CASSLGASGDPGQFF
TGTGCCAGCAGCCTTGGGGCTAGCGGGGACCCTGGGCAGTTCTTC
>TRBD1|.|TRBJ2-1|12|TRBV7-3
CASSPTGTEQFF
TGTGCCAGCAGCCCGACAGGGACTGAGCAGTTCTTC
>TRBD2|.|TRBJ2-1|13|TRBV29-1
CSVVAGGLNEQFF
TGCAGCGTTGTAGCGGGAGGCCTCAATGAGCAGTTCTTC
>.|.|TRBJ1-1|13|TRBV30
CAWSVRANTEAFF
TGTGCCTGGAGTGTACGAGCGAACACTGAAGCTTTCTTT
>TRBD2|.|TRBJ2-1|14|TRBV5-1
CASSLGREGNEQFF
TGCGCCAGCAGCTTGGGCAGGGAGGGGAATGAGCAGTTCTTC
>.|.|TRBJ2-7|14|TRBV11-3
CASSRTHSSYEQYF
TGTGCCAGCAGCCGGACGCATAGCTCCTACGAGCAGTACTTC
>.|once|TRBJ2-1|14|TRBV7-8
CASSSWGSPGEQFF
TGTGCCAGCAGCTCCTGGGGGTCCCCGGGAGAGCAGTTCTTC
>.|.|TRBJ2-3|16|TRBV27
CASSRLEREGTDTQYF
TGTGCCAGCAGCAGACTAGAGCGTGAGGGAACAGATACGCAGTATTTT
>.|.|TRBJ2-2|15|TRBV6-6
CASSYQGRRAGELFF
TGTGCCAGCAGTTACCAGGGAAGAAGGGCCGGGGAGCTGTTTTTT
>.|.|TRBJ2-1|14|TRBV2
CAVSSGGGVNEQFF
TGTGCCGTCTCTAGCGGAGGGGGGGTCAATGAGCAGTTCTTC
>.|.|TRBJ2-3|14|TRBV19
CASTSGSDTDTQYF
TGTGCCAGTACATCAGGTAGCGACACAGATACGCAGTATTTT
>.|few|TRBJ1-5|16|TRBV19
CASSARVARGNQPQHF
TGTGCCAGTAGTGCCCGGGTCGCCCGGGGCAATCAGCCCCAGCATTTT
>TRBD2|.|TRBJ2-2|15|TRBV9
CASSVRSGSTGELFF
TGTGCCAGCAGCGTGCGTAGCGGGAGCACCGGGGAGCTGTTTTTT
>.|.|TRBJ1-5|14|TRBV30
CAWNPGGGHQPQHF
TGTGCCTGGAATCCCGGGGGGGGTCACCAGCCCCAGCATTTT
>.|few|TRBJ2-7|15|TRBV11-2
CASSLGDRWDYEQYF
TGTGCCAGCAGCTTAGGAGATCGCTGGGACTACGAGCAGTACTTC
>.|.|TRBJ2-1|13|TRBV11-2
CASSFLKGHEQFF
TGTGCCAGCAGCTTTCTCAAGGGGCATGAGCAGTTCTTC
>TRBD2|.|TRBJ2-5|16|TRBV14
CASSHWTSGYQETQYF
TGTGCCAGCAGCCACTGGACTAGCGGGTACCAAGAGACCCAGTACTTC